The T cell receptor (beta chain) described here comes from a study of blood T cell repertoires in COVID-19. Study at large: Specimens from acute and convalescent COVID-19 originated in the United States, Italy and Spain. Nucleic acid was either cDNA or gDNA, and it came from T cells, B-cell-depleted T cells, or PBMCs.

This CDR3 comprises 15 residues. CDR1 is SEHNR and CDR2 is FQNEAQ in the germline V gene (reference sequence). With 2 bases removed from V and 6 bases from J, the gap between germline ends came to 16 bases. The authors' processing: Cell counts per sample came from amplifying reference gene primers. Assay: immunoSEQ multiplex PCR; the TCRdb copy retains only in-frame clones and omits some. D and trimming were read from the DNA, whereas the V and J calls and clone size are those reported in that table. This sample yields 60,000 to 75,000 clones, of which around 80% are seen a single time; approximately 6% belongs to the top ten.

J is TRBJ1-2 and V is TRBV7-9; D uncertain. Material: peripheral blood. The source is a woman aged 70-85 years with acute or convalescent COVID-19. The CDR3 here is CASSLLEVTRDGYTF. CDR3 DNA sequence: TGTGCCAGCAGCTTACTTGAAGTCACGCGGGATGGCTACACCTTC.